The 25 T cell receptor beta chains presented below share a single source sample, sequenced in a study of shared clonotypes between healthy human individuals. CD45RO-negative, CCR7-selected cells formed the naive CD8 fraction, which excluded terminally differentiated effector memory CD45RA+ cells. Clones were sequenced by immunoSEQ multiplex PCR, and TCRdb holds only the in-frame ones, with some missing. The sample gives approximately 590,000 clones, roughly 95% of which show up once; about 0.11% is in the top ten. The sequenced sample was naive CD8+ T cells sorted from blood. The source of these receptors is a woman in her 30s in good health.

The V gene is TRBV7-8, the J gene TRBJ2-7, with D uncertain. The CDR3 spans 13 residues. V was cut by 7 bases and J by 2 bases, with 12 bases left in between. CDR1 is SGHVS and CDR2 is FQNEAQ in the germline V gene. CDR3 sequence: CASTSGFTYEQYF. As DNA, the CDR3 is TGTGCCAGCACCTCTGGCTTTACCTACGAGCAGTACTTC.

The gene calls are TRBV19 and TRBJ1-1; 7 bases are a match to TRBD1. The CDR3 is 18 residues long. J was trimmed by 1 base and V by 0 bases; bases with no gene match: 11. The germline CDR1 and CDR2 sequences are LNHDA and SQIVND (reference sequence). The CDR3 region has the DNA TGTGCCAGTAGTATAGATGTAACAGGGGACCTGGGGAACACTGAAGCTTTCTTT. Amino acids: CASSIDVTGDLGNTEAFF.

The chain links TRBV5-4 to TRBJ2-1, with a weak D call TRBD1 (6 bases). V lost 5 bases, J lost 0 bases, and 15 bases lay in between. The CDR3 covers 16 residues. Germline lookup yields CDR1 SGHNT and CDR2 YYREEE (reference sequence). This CDR3 is CASRPAQGSSYNEQFF. The CDR3 DNA follows: TGTGCCAGCAGACCCGCACAGGGTAGCTCCTACAATGAGCAGTTCTTC.

The chain carries TRBV20-1 and TRBJ2-5; D uncertain. The CDR3 runs to 11 residues. The V gene's germline CDR1 is DFQATT and CDR2 SNEGSKA (reference sequence). Trimming cost V 8 bases and J 2 bases, with 9 bases left between them. The CDR3: CSPLTQETQYF. In DNA form, the CDR3 reads TGCAGTCCTCTAACACAAGAGACCCAGTACTTC.

With respect to this clone: The same CDR3 can be traced to other DNA sequences in this sample. This chain joins TRBV18 and TRBJ2-7; 12 bases map to TRBD1. Unmatched junction bases numbered 7, after V lost 6 bases and J lost 4 bases. Germline loops: CDR1 KGHSH, CDR2 LQKENI. This CDR3 contains 15 residues. The chain's CDR3 is CASSPGTGGSYEQYF. In DNA, the CDR3 is TGTGCCAGCTCTCCTGGGACAGGGGGCTCGTACGAGCAGTACTTC. Drawing the rest from reference TRBV18 and TRBJ2-7, the complete variable domain is NAGVMQNPRHLVRRRGQEARLRCSPMKGHSHVYWYRQLPEEGLKFMVYLQKENIIDESGMPKERFSAEFPKEGPSILRIQQVVRGDSAAYFCASSPGTGGSYEQYFGPGTRLTVT.

Notes on this clone: This sample also contains other DNA sequences that code for the same CDR3. The chain joins TRBV5-6 to TRBJ2-7; 7 positions agree with TRBD1. The germline gives CDR1 SGHDT, CDR2 YYEEEE. Trimming took 2 bases from V and 4 from J; bases not matched to a gene: 0. This CDR3 comprises 12 residues. The DNA of the CDR3 is TGTGCCAGCAGCTTACAGGGGTACGAGCAGTACTTC. This sequence encodes CASSLQGYEQYF.

Concerning this clone: Other DNA sequences in the same sample also yield this CDR3. The chain combines TRBV6-5 with TRBJ1-5; 8 positions match TRBD1. V trimming: 6 bases; J trimming: 4 bases; junction bases outside the gene matches: 5. The length of the CDR3 is 14 residues. Germline V gives CDR1 MNHEY, CDR2 SVGAGI. The CDR3 region has the DNA TGTGCCAGCAGCTACGGACAGGGAAATCAGCCCCAGCATTTT. Amino acid sequence: CASSYGQGNQPQHF.

This chain connects TRBV7-8 to TRBJ1-1; no clear D. CDR1 is SGHVS and CDR2 is FQNEAQ in the germline V gene. The CDR3 loop spans 14 amino acids. V lost 4 bases and J 5 bases, leaving 14 bases between the germline ends. Written as DNA, the CDR3 is TGTGCCAGCAGCTACCAAGCGCTGGGGACTGAAGCTTTCTTT. Its translation: CASSYQALGTEAFF.

The chain has TRBV11-2 and TRBJ2-7; D ambiguous. The V gene lost 0 bases and the J gene lost 1 base, with 4 bases spanning the gap. Germline loops: CDR1 SGHAT, CDR2 FQNNGV. This CDR3 is 13 amino acids long. The CDR3 DNA reads TGTGCCAGCAGCTTAGAAGCTTCCTACGAGCAGTACTTC. This gives the protein CASSLEASYEQYF.

The rearrangement links TRBV27 to TRBJ1-5; tentatively, D is TRBD1 (5 bases). Trimming removed 1 base from V and 5 bases from J, with 12 bases in between. The CDR3 sequence is 15 residues long. Per germline, CDR1 MNHEY and CDR2 SMNVEV (reference sequence). Here the CDR3 reads CASSLFMQGDQPQHF. Here the CDR3 DNA reads TGTGCCAGCAGTTTATTCATGCAGGGAGATCAGCCCCAGCATTTT.

This chain connects TRBV27 to TRBJ2-3, with a weak D call TRBD2 (5 bases). Per the germline V gene, CDR1 is MNHEY and CDR2 is SMNVEV (reference sequence). V was cut by 5 bases and J by 0 bases, with 15 bases left in between. This CDR3 is 16 amino acids long. CDR3 sequence: CASSPLNGISTDTQYF. The CDR3 coding sequence is TGTGCCAGCAGTCCCCTCAACGGGATTAGCACAGATACGCAGTATTTT.

The chain carries TRBV28 and TRBJ1-4, with D possibly matching TRBD1 (5 bases). Per germline, CDR1 MDHEN and CDR2 SYDVKM. The CDR3 length is 16 residues. V lost 3 bases and J 4 bases, leaving 15 bases between the germline ends. CDR3 amino acids: CASSLGVYLGNEKLFF. DNA of the CDR3: TGTGCCAGCAGTTTGGGGGTGTACTTGGGTAATGAAAAACTGTTTTTT. Complete variable domain (other parts from reference TRBV28 and TRBJ1-4): DVKVTQSSRYLVKRTGEKVFLECVQDMDHENMFWYRQDPGLGLRLIYFSYDVKMKEKGDIPEGYSVSREKKERFSLILESASTNQTSMYLCASSLGVYLGNEKLFFGSGTQLSVL.

The chain joins TRBV5-6 to TRBJ2-3; D unclear. This CDR3 is 12 amino acids long. Germline V gene data show CDR1 as SGHDT and CDR2 as YYEEEE. Trimming stripped 2 bases from V and 2 bases from J, with 3 bases between. Here the CDR3 reads CASSFYTDTQYF. CDR3 in DNA: TGTGCCAGCAGCTTTTACACAGATACGCAGTATTTT.

This chain uses TRBV4-1 with TRBJ2-1; maybe TRBD2 (5 bases). The germline gives CDR1 MGHRA, CDR2 YSYEKL. Trimming shortened V by 4 bases and J by 6 bases, and 10 bases separated the two germline ends. The CDR3 has 13 residues. Here the CDR3 DNA reads TGCGCCAGCAGCCCCCCCGGGGTCAATGAGCAGTTCTTC. Its protein product is CASSPPGVNEQFF.

CDR3 in DNA: TGCGCCAGCAGCCTAAAGACTAGCGGGAGGTACAATGAGCAGTTCTTC. Translating it yields CASSLKTSGRYNEQFF. The chain combines TRBV4-1 with TRBJ2-1; 13 bases align to TRBD2. Trimming removed 4 bases from V and 4 bases from J; junction bases left unmatched: 4. Germline-derived CDR1 and CDR2 are MGHRA and YSYEKL. The CDR3 spans 16 residues.

This clone was counted once. The J gene is TRBJ1-1, the V gene TRBV10-1; D uncertain. CDR1 is WNHNN and CDR2 is SYGVQD in the germline V gene (reference sequence). V gave up 0 bases and J gave up 8 bases, with 10 bases separating them. The CDR3 loop spans 13 amino acids. The CDR3 DNA reads TGCGCCAGCAGTGAGTCCACCTCTCGAGAAGCTTTCTTT. Its protein product is CASSESTSREAFF.

V gene TRBV5-6 combines with J gene TRBJ2-5; D uncertain. The length of the CDR3 is 13 residues. Germline V lookup: CDR1 SGHDT, CDR2 YYEEEE. V dropped 3 bases and J dropped 2 bases, with 8 bases sitting between them. The CDR3 region has the DNA TGTGCCAGCAGCTCGACACTTCAAGAGACCCAGTACTTC. As protein: CASSSTLQETQYF.

Details on this clone: The sample holds other DNA sequences that translate to the same CDR3. J is TRBJ2-7 and V is TRBV7-9, with D perhaps matching TRBD1 or TRBD2 (5 bases each). The CDR3 runs to 14 residues. CDR1 SEHNR and CDR2 FQNEAQ come from the germline V gene (reference sequence). The ends were cut back, 4 bases at V and 1 base at J, with 11 bases in the middle. This CDR3 reads CASSSPGRSYEQYF. The CDR3 DNA reads TGTGCCAGCAGCTCACCGGGACGGTCCTACGAGCAGTACTTC.

This chain links TRBV2 with TRBJ2-5; no firm D call. The V and J ends lost 7 bases and 0 bases respectively, with 15 bases between them. CDR3 length: 15 residues. CDR1 SNHLY and CDR2 FYNNEI come from the germline V gene. The CDR3 nucleotides read TGTGCCAGCATTGAGGCCCCCCAACACCAAGAGACCCAGTACTTC. It yields the protein CASIEAPQHQETQYF.

This sequence joins TRBV5-1 and TRBJ2-2; maybe TRBD1 (6 bases). V was pared by 1 base and J by 7 bases, with 8 bases between. There are 13 residues in the CDR3. Germline V gene sequence: CDR1 SGHRS, CDR2 YFSETQ. The CDR3 sequence is CASSLRGGGELFF. CDR3 nucleotides: TGCGCCAGCAGCTTGAGAGGGGGCGGGGAGCTGTTTTTT.

V and J are TRBV10-2 and TRBJ2-7, with TRBD2 as a possible D gene (7 bases). The V end was cut by 0 bases, the J end by 2 bases, with 11 bases between. CDR1 and CDR2 from the germline V gene are WSHSY and SAAADI. This CDR3 is 15 amino acids long. CDR3 coding DNA: TGCGCCAGCAGTGAGTCCGGGGGGCCCCCCTACGAGCAGTACTTC. This translates into CASSESGGPPYEQYF.

The chain links TRBV19 to TRBJ2-7, with D perhaps given as TRBD1 or TRBD2 (6 bases each). V was shortened by 3 bases and J by 3 bases, with 12 bases between the two germline ends. This CDR3 region has 14 residues. The germline gives CDR1 LNHDA, CDR2 SQIVND (reference sequence). The CDR3 coding sequence is TGTGCCAGTAGTATTATGGGGGGCCTCTACGAGCAGTACTTC. Protein product: CASSIMGGLYEQYF.

This sequence joins TRBV11-2 and TRBJ2-1, with D possibly TRBD2 on 6 matching bases. Between the trimmed V and J ends, which lost 1 base and 6 bases, there was a span of 10 bases. The CDR3 extends over 14 amino acids. Germline CDR1 is SGHAT and CDR2 is FQNNGV. The CDR3 DNA reads as TGTGCCAGCAGCTTAGTCGGGAGAGGCAATGAGCAGTTCTTC. This gives the protein CASSLVGRGNEQFF.

This clone was seen a single time. V is TRBV21-1 and J is TRBJ2-1; TRBD2 is the table's D call, not checked against the DNA. TRBV21-1 is a recognized pseudogene. The CDR3 extends over 14 amino acids. The CDR3 sequence is CAPHYAVSYNEQFF. The DNA of the CDR3 is TGTGCCCCCCACTACGCGGTCTCCTACAATGAGCAGTTCTTC.

The rearrangement links TRBV28 to TRBJ2-3, with a weak D call TRBD2 (5 bases). Deletions cut 6 bases from V and 5 bases from J, with 9 bases between. The CDR3 runs to 12 residues. Germline lookup yields CDR1 MDHEN and CDR2 SYDVKM. The CDR3 loop is CASRLGGDTQYF. Here the CDR3 DNA reads TGTGCCAGCAGATTAGGAGGAGATACGCAGTATTTT.